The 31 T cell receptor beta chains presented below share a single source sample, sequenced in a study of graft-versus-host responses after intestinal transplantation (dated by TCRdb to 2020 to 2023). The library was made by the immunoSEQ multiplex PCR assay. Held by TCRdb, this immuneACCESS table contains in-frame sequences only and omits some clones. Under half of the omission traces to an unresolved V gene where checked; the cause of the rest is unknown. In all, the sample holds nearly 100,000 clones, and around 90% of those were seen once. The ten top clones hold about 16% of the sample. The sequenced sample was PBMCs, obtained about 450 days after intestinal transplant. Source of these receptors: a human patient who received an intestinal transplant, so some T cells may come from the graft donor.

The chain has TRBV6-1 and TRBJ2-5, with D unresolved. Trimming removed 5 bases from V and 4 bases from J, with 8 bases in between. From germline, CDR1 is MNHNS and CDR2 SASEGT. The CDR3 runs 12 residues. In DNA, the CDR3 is TGTGCCAGCAGTATGTCGGGAGAGACCCAGTACTTC. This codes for CASSMSGETQYF.

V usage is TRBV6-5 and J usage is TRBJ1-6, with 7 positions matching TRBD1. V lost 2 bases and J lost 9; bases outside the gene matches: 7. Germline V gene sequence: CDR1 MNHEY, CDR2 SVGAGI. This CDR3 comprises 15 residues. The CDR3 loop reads CASSYVVQGGSPLHF. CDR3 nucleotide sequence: TGTGCCAGCAGTTACGTAGTCCAGGGGGGTTCACCCCTCCACTTT.

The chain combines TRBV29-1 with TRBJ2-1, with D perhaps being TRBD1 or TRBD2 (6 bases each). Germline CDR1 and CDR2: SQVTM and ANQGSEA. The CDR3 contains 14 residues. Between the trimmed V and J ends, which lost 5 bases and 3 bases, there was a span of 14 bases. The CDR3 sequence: CSVRRGASYNEQFF. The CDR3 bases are TGCAGCGTTAGAAGGGGGGCTAGCTACAATGAGCAGTTCTTC.

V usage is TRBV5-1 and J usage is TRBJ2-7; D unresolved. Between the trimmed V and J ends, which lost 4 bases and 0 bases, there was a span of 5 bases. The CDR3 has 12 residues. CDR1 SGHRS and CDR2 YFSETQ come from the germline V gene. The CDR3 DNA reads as TGCGCCAGCAGCACCAACTCCTACGAGCAGTACTTC. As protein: CASSTNSYEQYF.

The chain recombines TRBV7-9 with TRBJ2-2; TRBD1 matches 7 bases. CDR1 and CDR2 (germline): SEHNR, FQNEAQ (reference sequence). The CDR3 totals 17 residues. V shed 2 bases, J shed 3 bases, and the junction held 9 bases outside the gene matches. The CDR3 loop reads CASSLPAGTAYTGELFF. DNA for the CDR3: TGTGCCAGCAGCTTACCCGCCGGGACAGCCTACACCGGGGAGCTGTTTTTT.

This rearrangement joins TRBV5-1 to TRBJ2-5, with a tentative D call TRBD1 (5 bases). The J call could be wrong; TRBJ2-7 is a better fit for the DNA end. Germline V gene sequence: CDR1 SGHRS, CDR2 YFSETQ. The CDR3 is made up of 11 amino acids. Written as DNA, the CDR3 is TGCGCCAGCAGCTTCACAGGCGAGCAGTACTTC. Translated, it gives CASSFTGEQYF.

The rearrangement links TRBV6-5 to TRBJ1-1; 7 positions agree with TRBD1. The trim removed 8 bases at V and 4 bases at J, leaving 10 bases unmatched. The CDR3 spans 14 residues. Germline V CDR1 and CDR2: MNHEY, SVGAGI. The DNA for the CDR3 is TGTGCCAGCGGGGTAATGTGGGACAGCACTGAAGCTTTCTTT. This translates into CASGVMWDSTEAFF.

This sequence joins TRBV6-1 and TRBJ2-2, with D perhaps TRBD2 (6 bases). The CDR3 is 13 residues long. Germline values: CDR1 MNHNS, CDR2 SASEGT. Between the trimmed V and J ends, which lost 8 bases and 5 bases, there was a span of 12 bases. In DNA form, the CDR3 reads TGTGCCAGCCCACGCGGAGGGACCGGGGAGCTGTTTTTT. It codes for CASPRGGTGELFF.

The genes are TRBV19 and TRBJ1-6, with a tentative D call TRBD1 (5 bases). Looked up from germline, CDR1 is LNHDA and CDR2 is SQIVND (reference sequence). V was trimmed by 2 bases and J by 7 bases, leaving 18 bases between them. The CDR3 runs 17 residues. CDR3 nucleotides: TGTGCCAGTAGTATATCGCCCCTCCAGGAGGGGAATTCACCCCTCCACTTT. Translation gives CASSISPLQEGNSPLHF.

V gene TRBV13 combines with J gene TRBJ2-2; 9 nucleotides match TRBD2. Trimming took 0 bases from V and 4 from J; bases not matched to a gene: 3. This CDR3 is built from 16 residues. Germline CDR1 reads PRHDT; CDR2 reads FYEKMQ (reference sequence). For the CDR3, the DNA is TGTGCCAGCAGCTTAGGGTCTAGCGGGGCCACCGGGGAGCTGTTTTTT. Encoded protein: CASSLGSSGATGELFF. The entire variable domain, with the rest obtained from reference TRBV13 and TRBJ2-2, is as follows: AAGVIQSPRHLIKEKRETATLKCYPIPRHDTVYWYQQGPGQDPQFLISFYEKMQSDKGSIPDRFSAQQFSDYHSELNMSSLELGDSALYFCASSLGSSGATGELFFGEGSRLTVL.

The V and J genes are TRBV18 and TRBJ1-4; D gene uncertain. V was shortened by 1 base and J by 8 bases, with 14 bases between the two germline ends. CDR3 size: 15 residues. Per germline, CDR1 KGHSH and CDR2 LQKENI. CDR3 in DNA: TGTGCCAGCTCACCACAGAAGGTCCAAGGCGAAAAACTGTTTTTT. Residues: CASSPQKVQGEKLFF.

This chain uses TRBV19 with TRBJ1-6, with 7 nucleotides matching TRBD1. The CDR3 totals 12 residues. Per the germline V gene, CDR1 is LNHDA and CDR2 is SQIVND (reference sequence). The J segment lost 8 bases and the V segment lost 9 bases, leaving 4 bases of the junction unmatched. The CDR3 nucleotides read TGTGCCAGCCGACAGGGCCATTCACCCCTCCACTTT. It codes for CASRQGHSPLHF.

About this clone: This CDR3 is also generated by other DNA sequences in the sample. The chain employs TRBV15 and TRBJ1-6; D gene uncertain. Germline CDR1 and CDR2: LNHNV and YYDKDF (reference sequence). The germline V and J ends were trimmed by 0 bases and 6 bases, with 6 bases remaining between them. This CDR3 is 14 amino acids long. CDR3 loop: CATSRDGGNSPLHF. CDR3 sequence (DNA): TGTGCCACCAGCAGAGATGGCGGTAATTCACCCCTCCACTTT.

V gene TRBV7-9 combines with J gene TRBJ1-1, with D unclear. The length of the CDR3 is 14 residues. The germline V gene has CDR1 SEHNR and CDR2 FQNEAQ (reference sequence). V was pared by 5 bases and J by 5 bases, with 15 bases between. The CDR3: CASSTQTPETEAFF. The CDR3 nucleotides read TGTGCCAGCAGCACCCAGACCCCCGAGACTGAAGCTTTCTTT.

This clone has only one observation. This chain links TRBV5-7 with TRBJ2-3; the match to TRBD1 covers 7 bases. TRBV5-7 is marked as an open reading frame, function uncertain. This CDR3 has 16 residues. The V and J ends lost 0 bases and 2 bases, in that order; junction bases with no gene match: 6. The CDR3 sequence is CASSLGSGGVTDTQYF. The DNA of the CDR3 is TGTGCCAGCAGCTTGGGGTCAGGGGGAGTCACAGATACGCAGTATTTT.

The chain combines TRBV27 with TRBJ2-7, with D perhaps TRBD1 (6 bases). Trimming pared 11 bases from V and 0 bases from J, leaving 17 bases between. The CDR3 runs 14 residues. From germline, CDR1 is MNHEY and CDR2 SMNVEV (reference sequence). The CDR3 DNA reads TGTGCCGAACCGGGACATCTGAGCTCCTACGAGCAGTACTTC. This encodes CAEPGHLSSYEQYF.

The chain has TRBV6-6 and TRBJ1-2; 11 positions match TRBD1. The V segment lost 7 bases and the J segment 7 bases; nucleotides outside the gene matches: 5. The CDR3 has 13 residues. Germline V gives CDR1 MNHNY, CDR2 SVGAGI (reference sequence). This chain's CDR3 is CASTGQGAGGYTF. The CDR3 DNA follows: TGTGCCAGCACCGGACAGGGGGCGGGTGGCTACACCTTC.

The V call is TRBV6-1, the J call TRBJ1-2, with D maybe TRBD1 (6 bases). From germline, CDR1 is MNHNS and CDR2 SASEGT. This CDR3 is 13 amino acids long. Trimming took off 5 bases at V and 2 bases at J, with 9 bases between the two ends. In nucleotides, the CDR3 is TGTGCCAGCAGTCCAGGGGCAAACTATGGCTACACCTTC. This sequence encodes CASSPGANYGYTF.

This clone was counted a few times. The CDR3 sequence is CASSYAWSANQPQHF. In DNA, the CDR3 is TGTGCCAGCAGTTACGCGTGGTCAGCTAATCAGCCCCAGCATTTT. The chain has TRBV6-5 and TRBJ1-5; D unresolved. This CDR3 has 15 amino acids. The germline V gene encodes CDR1 MNHEY and CDR2 SVGAGI. Trimming removed 2 bases at V and 4 bases at J, with 12 bases between.

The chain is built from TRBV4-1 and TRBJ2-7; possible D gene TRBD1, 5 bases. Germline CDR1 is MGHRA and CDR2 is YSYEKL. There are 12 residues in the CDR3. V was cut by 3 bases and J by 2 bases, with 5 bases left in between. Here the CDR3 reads CASSQDTYEQYF. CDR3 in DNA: TGCGCCAGCAGCCAGGACACCTACGAGCAGTACTTC.

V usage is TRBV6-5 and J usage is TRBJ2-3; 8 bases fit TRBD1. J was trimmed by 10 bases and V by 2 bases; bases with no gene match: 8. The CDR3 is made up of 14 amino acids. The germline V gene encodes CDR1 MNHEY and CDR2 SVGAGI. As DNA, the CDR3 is TGTGCCAGCAGTTACCCCTTGACAGGGGAGCCGCAGTATTTT. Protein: CASSYPLTGEPQYF.

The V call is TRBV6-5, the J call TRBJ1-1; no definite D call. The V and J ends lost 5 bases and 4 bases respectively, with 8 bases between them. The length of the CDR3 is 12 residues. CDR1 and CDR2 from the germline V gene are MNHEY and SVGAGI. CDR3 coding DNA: TGTGCCAGCAGTCCCACAAGCACTGAAGCTTTCTTT. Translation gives CASSPTSTEAFF.

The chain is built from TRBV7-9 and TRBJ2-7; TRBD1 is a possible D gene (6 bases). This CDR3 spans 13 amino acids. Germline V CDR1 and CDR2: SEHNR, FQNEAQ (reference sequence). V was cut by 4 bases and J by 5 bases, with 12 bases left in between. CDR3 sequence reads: CASSSGVGDEQYF. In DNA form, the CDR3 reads TGTGCCAGCAGCTCAGGGGTCGGCGACGAGCAGTACTTC.

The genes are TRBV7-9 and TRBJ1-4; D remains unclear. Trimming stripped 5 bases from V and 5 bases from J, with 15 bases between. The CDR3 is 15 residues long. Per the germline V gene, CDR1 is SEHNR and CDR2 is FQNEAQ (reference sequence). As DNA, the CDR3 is TGTGCCAGCAGCCGGGCCCCACAAATAAATGAAAAACTGTTTTTT. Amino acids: CASSRAPQINEKLFF.

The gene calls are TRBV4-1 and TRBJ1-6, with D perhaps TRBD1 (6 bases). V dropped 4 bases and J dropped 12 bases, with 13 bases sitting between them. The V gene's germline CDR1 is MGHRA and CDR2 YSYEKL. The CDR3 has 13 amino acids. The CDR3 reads CASSLDRGKPLHF. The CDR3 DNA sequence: TGCGCCAGCAGCCTGGACAGAGGGAAACCCCTCCACTTT.

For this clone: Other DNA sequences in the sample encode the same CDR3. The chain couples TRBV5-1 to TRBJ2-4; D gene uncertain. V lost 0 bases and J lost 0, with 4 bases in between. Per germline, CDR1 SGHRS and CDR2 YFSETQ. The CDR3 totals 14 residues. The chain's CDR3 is CASSLGGAKNIQYF. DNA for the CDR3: TGCGCCAGCAGCTTGGGTGGAGCCAAAAACATTCAGTACTTC.

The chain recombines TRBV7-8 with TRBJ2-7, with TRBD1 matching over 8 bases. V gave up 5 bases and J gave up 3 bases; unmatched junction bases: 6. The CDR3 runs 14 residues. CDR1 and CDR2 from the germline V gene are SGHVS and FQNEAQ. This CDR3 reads CASSVRDRNYEQYF. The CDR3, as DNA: TGTGCCAGCAGCGTCCGGGACAGGAACTACGAGCAGTACTTC.

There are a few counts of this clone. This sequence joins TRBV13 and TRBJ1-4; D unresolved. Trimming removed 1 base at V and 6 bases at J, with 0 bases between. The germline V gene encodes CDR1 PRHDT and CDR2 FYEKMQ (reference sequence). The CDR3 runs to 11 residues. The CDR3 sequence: CASSLDEKLFF. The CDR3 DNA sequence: TGTGCCAGCAGCTTAGATGAAAAACTGTTTTTT.

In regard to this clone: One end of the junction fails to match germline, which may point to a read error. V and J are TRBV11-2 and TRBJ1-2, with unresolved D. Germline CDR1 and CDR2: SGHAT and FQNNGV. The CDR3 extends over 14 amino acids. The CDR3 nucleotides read TGTGCCCGCAGCTTAGATCGTGGACGCTATGGCTACACCTTC. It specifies CARSLDRGRYGYTF.

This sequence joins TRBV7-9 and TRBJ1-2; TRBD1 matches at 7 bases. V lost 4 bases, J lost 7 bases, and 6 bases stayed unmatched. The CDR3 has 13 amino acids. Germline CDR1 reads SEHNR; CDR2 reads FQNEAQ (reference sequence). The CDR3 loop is CASSSTGDTGYTF. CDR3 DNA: TGTGCCAGCAGCTCCACAGGGGATACTGGCTACACCTTC. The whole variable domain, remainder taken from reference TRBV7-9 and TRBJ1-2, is DTGVSQNPRHKITKRGQNVTFRCDPISEHNRLYWYRQTLGQGPEFLTYFQNEAQLEKSRLLSDRFSAERPKGSFSTLEIQRTEQGDSAMYLCASSSTGDTGYTFGSGTRLTVV.

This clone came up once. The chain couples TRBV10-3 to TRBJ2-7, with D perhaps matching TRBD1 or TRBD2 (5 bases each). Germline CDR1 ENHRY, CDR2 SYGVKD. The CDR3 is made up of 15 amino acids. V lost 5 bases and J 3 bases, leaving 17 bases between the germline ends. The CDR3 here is CAISPSGTESYEQYF. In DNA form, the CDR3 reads TGTGCCATCAGTCCGTCCGGGACGGAGAGCTACGAGCAGTACTTC.